The 26 T cell receptor beta chains presented below share a single source sample, sequenced in a study of blood T cell repertoires in COVID-19. The assay was immunoSEQ multiplex PCR, and TCRdb's table has in-frame clones only and misses some. The table shows hundreds of thousands of clones, with roughly nine tenths occurring only once. What was sequenced was PBMCs or T cells enriched from blood (not recorded which). These receptors were taken from a woman aged 18 to 35 with acute COVID-19.

J is TRBJ2-5 and V is TRBV2, with D possibly TRBD1 on 6 matching bases. CDR1 is SNHLY and CDR2 is FYNNEI in the germline V gene. This CDR3 spans 18 amino acids. V was shortened by 7 bases and J by 2 bases, with 26 bases between the two germline ends. Written as DNA, the CDR3 is TGTGCCAGCAAGCCAAACAGGGAGAGGCGTCGTGAACAAGAGACCCAGTACTTC. This sequence encodes CASKPNRERRREQETQYF.

This clone appeared a few times. The rearrangement links TRBV30 to TRBJ2-1; the match to TRBD2 covers 8 bases. Per the germline V gene, CDR1 is GTSNPN and CDR2 is SVGIG (reference sequence). CDR3 length: 14 residues. The V and J ends lost 3 bases and 4 bases, in that order; junction bases with no gene match: 5. The CDR3 DNA sequence: TGTGCCTGGAGGGGACTAGGGGGATACAATGAGCAGTTCTTC. It encodes CAWRGLGGYNEQFF.

This chain uses TRBV9 with TRBJ2-7, with TRBD2 matching 9 bases. V was clipped by 4 bases and J by 3 bases; unmatched bases: 8. CDR1 and CDR2 (germline): SGDLS, YYNGEE. This CDR3 has 15 amino acids. In DNA, the CDR3 is TGTGCCAGCAGCCCTCGGGTAGCGGGAGTCTACGAGCAGTACTTC. Protein: CASSPRVAGVYEQYF. The variable domain in full, with the rest retrieved from reference TRBV9 and TRBJ2-7, is DSGVTQTPKHLITATGQRVTLRCSPRSGDLSVYWYQQSLDQGLQFLIQYYNGEERAKGNILERFSAQQFPDLHSELNLSSLELGDSALYFCASSPRVAGVYEQYFGPGTRLTVT.

This chain uses TRBV6-5 with TRBJ2-1, with TRBD2 matching over 11 bases. The ends lost 5 bases at V and 5 bases at J; junction bases unmatched: 2. Per the germline V gene, CDR1 is MNHEY and CDR2 is SVGAGI. CDR3 length: 14 residues. This CDR3 is CASSRLAGNNEQFF. The CDR3 nucleotides read TGTGCCAGCAGTCGACTAGCGGGGAACAATGAGCAGTTCTTC.

The genes are TRBV20-1 and TRBJ2-5; D unresolved. The CDR3 is made up of 11 amino acids. CDR1 is DFQATT and CDR2 is SNEGSKA in the germline V gene (reference sequence). V dropped 3 bases and J dropped 5 bases, with 7 bases sitting between them. CDR3 in amino acids: CSASFVETQYF. The CDR3 DNA follows: TGCAGTGCTAGTTTCGTGGAGACCCAGTACTTC.

This chain uses TRBV7-9 with TRBJ2-6; D remains unclear. V lost 4 bases, J lost 0 bases, and 7 bases lay in between. Germline CDR1 and CDR2: SEHNR and FQNEAQ (reference sequence). This CDR3 region has 15 residues. The CDR3 DNA reads TGTGCCAGCAGCTCCTCCAGCTCTGGGGCCAACGTCCTGACTTTC. It is translated as CASSSSSSGANVLTF.

The V gene is TRBV18, the J gene TRBJ1-1; possibly TRBD1 for D (6 bases). Germline V CDR1 and CDR2: KGHSH, LQKENI. The CDR3 is 16 residues long. V gave up 3 bases and J gave up 0 bases, with 14 bases separating them. CDR3 amino acids: CASSPTSTGMNTEAFF. The CDR3 DNA follows: TGTGCCAGCTCACCCACGAGTACAGGGATGAACACTGAAGCTTTCTTT. Variable domain in full (rest from reference TRBV18 and TRBJ1-1): NAGVMQNPRHLVRRRGQEARLRCSPMKGHSHVYWYRQLPEEGLKFMVYLQKENIIDESGMPKERFSAEFPKEGPSILRIQQVVRGDSAAYFCASSPTSTGMNTEAFFGQGTRLTVV.

The rearrangement joins TRBV12-5 to TRBJ1-2; 8 bases line up with TRBD1. The CDR3 extends over 14 amino acids. V lost 3 bases, J lost 2 bases, and 2 bases stayed unmatched. The germline gives CDR1 LGHNT, CDR2 FRNRAP. CDR3 in DNA: TGTGCTAGTGGTTTCCAGGGGGCCAACTATGGCTACACCTTC. This codes for CASGFQGANYGYTF. Combining the CDR3 with reference TRBV12-5 and TRBJ1-2 gives the whole variable domain DARVTQTPRHKVTEMGQEVTMRCQPILGHNTVFWYRQTMMQGLELLAYFRNRAPLDDSGMPKDRFSAEMPDATLATLKIQPSEPRDSAVYFCASGFQGANYGYTFGSGTRLTVV.

This chain joins TRBV9 and TRBJ2-5; D possibly corresponds to TRBD1 (6 bases). Trimming took off 2 bases at V and 0 bases at J, with 8 bases between the two ends. The germline CDR1 and CDR2 sequences are SGDLS and YYNGEE. The CDR3 is 14 residues long. For the CDR3, the DNA is TGTGCCAGCAGCGTGGGGGCGCACCAAGAGACCCAGTACTTC. Translation gives CASSVGAHQETQYF.

V usage is TRBV6-2 or TRBV6-3 and J usage is TRBJ2-5, with D tentatively TRBD1 (5 bases). The germline V gene has CDR1 MNHEY and CDR2 SVGEGT. The CDR3 runs 14 residues. V lost 4 bases to trimming and J lost 2 bases, with 11 bases between them. The CDR3 sequence is CASSSRQFQETQYF. The CDR3 DNA sequence: TGTGCCAGCAGTTCCCGACAGTTTCAAGAGACCCAGTACTTC.

V usage is TRBV7-9 and J usage is TRBJ2-7, with 10 bases identical to TRBD2. The CDR3 is 14 residues long. Germline V lookup: CDR1 SEHNR, CDR2 FQNEAQ (reference sequence). J was trimmed by 3 bases and V by 5 bases; bases with no gene match: 4. The CDR3 loop is CASSVGLANYEQYF. Written as DNA, the CDR3 is TGTGCCAGCAGCGTGGGACTAGCGAACTACGAGCAGTACTTC.

The rearrangement links TRBV14 to TRBJ2-2, with TRBD2 matching over 7 bases. Germline V gene data show CDR1 as SGHDN and CDR2 as FVKESK. The CDR3 is 15 amino acids. Trimming cost V 0 bases and J 5 bases; bases outside gene matches: 3. The CDR3 sequence: CASSQDKRGTGELFF. CDR3 DNA sequence: TGTGCCAGCAGCCAAGATAAGCGGGGAACCGGGGAGCTGTTTTTT.

This clone was found once. V usage is TRBV7-9 and J usage is TRBJ1-1; 7 nucleotides line up with TRBD1. V gave up 5 bases and J gave up 4 bases; unmatched junction bases: 10. Germline-derived CDR1 and CDR2 are SEHNR and FQNEAQ (reference sequence). CDR3 size: 15 residues. In DNA, the CDR3 is TGTGCCAGCAGCGGAGGGGGCAGCGTGTTCACTGAAGCTTTCTTT. Its protein is CASSGGGSVFTEAFF. Full variable domain (missing parts from reference TRBV7-9 and TRBJ1-1): DTGVSQNPRHKITKRGQNVTFRCDPISEHNRLYWYRQTLGQGPEFLTYFQNEAQLEKSRLLSDRFSAERPKGSFSTLEIQRTEQGDSAMYLCASSGGGSVFTEAFFGQGTRLTVV.

The genes are TRBV3-1 (or the pseudogene TRBV3-2) and TRBJ2-7, with 7 bases matching TRBD1. Germline V gene sequence: CDR1 LGHDT, CDR2 YNNKEL (reference sequence). V was pared by 0 bases and J by 4 bases, with 6 bases of the junction left unmatched. This CDR3 has 15 amino acids. As DNA, the CDR3 is TGTGCCAGCAGCCAAGAGCCGGGACAGAAATACGAGCAGTACTTC. It encodes CASSQEPGQKYEQYF.

A single count supports this clone. The chain employs TRBV20-1 and TRBJ2-1; the D is unclear. The CDR3 sequence is 11 residues long. Germline V CDR1 and CDR2: DFQATT, SNEGSKA (reference sequence). V lost 3 bases and J 3 bases, leaving 3 bases between the germline ends. CDR3 region: CSASNYNEQFF. In DNA form, the CDR3 reads TGCAGTGCTAGCAACTACAATGAGCAGTTCTTC.

The chain uses TRBV5-5 and TRBJ1-6; tentatively, D is TRBD1 (5 bases). Per the germline V gene, CDR1 is SGHKS and CDR2 is YYEKEE (reference sequence). V was pared by 4 bases and J by 7 bases, with 9 bases between. The CDR3 runs to 13 residues. The CDR3, as DNA: TGTGCCAGCAGCCGAGACAGAAATTCACCCCTCCACTTT. Protein sequence: CASSRDRNSPLHF.

J is TRBJ2-5 and V is TRBV18; D possibly corresponds to TRBD2 (6 bases). The CDR3 is made up of 14 amino acids. Germline assignment: CDR1 KGHSH and CDR2 LQKENI. Trimming shortened V by 0 bases and J by 5 bases, and 10 bases separated the two germline ends. DNA of the CDR3: TGTGCCAGCTCACCACCCACTAGCCGGGAGACCCAGTACTTC. Protein: CASSPPTSRETQYF.

This chain links TRBV7-9 with TRBJ2-3, with D unclear. The length of the CDR3 is 15 residues. V was trimmed by 6 bases and J by 0 bases, leaving 13 bases between them. CDR1 SEHNR and CDR2 FQNEAQ come from the germline V gene (reference sequence). The CDR3 DNA sequence: TGTGCCAGCAGTCTTAGCCCATTGAGCACAGATACGCAGTATTTT. Its protein product is CASSLSPLSTDTQYF.

This chain connects TRBV18 to TRBJ2-2; weak D call: TRBD2 (5 bases). CDR1 is KGHSH and CDR2 is LQKENI in the germline V gene. V dropped 4 bases and J dropped 1 base, with 10 bases sitting between them. The CDR3 runs to 15 residues. The CDR3 loop reads CASSRSGVNTGELFF. The CDR3 region has the DNA TGTGCCAGCTCACGATCCGGGGTGAACACCGGGGAGCTGTTTTTT.

V usage is TRBV7-2 and J usage is TRBJ2-2; 8 bases align to TRBD2. This CDR3 contains 15 residues. J was trimmed by 5 bases and V by 6 bases; bases with no gene match: 8. Germline V gives CDR1 SGHTA, CDR2 FQGNSA. The CDR3 DNA sequence: TGTGCCAGCAGACCAGCGGGAGCGGTTACCGGGGAGCTGTTTTTT. As protein: CASRPAGAVTGELFF.

The J gene is TRBJ1-1, the V gene TRBV28; D is undetermined. V lost 5 bases to trimming and J lost 0 bases, with 16 bases between them. Germline CDR1 is MDHEN and CDR2 is SYDVKM. The CDR3 extends over 16 amino acids. The CDR3 is CASSMVTAYMNTEAFF. In DNA form, the CDR3 reads TGTGCCAGCAGTATGGTAACAGCCTACATGAACACTGAAGCTTTCTTT.

The genes are TRBV5-6 and TRBJ1-5; 7 nucleotides line up with TRBD1. CDR3 length: 14 residues. Germline lookup yields CDR1 SGHDT and CDR2 YYEEEE. V lost 0 bases, J lost 5 bases, and 2 bases stayed unmatched. The CDR3 loop is CASSLGQGYQPQHF. CDR3 DNA: TGTGCCAGCAGCTTGGGACAGGGATATCAGCCCCAGCATTTT.

This clone was picked up one time. The rearrangement joins TRBV15 to TRBJ1-1; TRBD1 agrees at 10 bases. Trimming cost V 1 base and J 4 bases; bases outside gene matches: 15. In germline, CDR1 is LNHNV, CDR2 YYDKDF (reference sequence). This CDR3 spans 19 amino acids. CDR3 nucleotides: TGTGCCACCAGCAGAGGTCGTAGTCACGGGACAGGGGATAGCACTGAAGCTTTCTTT. Protein: CATSRGRSHGTGDSTEAFF.

This clone is a singleton in its sample. The chain employs TRBV19 and TRBJ1-3; no clear D gene. V lost 6 bases and J 0 bases, leaving 9 bases between the germline ends. Germline CDR1 and CDR2: LNHDA and SQIVND (reference sequence). CDR3 size: 14 residues. The CDR3 spells CASRISSSGNTIYF. The CDR3 DNA reads TGTGCCAGTAGGATATCCTCCTCTGGAAACACCATATATTTT.

A single count supports this clone. This sequence joins TRBV4-1 and TRBJ1-3; the match to TRBD1 covers 12 bases. J was trimmed by 3 bases and V by 2 bases; bases with no gene match: 5. The CDR3 is 17 residues long. In germline, CDR1 is MGHRA, CDR2 YSYEKL. The CDR3 region is CASSQPGQGASGNTIYF. CDR3 DNA sequence: TGCGCCAGCAGCCAACCGGGACAGGGGGCGAGTGGAAACACCATATATTTT.

The chain links TRBV7-2 to TRBJ2-1, with 8 bases fitting TRBD2. CDR1 and CDR2 from the germline V gene are SGHTA and FQGNSA. Trimming cost V 6 bases and J 6 bases; bases outside gene matches: 10. The CDR3 extends over 15 amino acids. The CDR3 sequence is CASRHQSSGLNEQFF. The DNA of the CDR3 is TGTGCCAGCAGACATCAATCTAGCGGGCTCAATGAGCAGTTCTTC.